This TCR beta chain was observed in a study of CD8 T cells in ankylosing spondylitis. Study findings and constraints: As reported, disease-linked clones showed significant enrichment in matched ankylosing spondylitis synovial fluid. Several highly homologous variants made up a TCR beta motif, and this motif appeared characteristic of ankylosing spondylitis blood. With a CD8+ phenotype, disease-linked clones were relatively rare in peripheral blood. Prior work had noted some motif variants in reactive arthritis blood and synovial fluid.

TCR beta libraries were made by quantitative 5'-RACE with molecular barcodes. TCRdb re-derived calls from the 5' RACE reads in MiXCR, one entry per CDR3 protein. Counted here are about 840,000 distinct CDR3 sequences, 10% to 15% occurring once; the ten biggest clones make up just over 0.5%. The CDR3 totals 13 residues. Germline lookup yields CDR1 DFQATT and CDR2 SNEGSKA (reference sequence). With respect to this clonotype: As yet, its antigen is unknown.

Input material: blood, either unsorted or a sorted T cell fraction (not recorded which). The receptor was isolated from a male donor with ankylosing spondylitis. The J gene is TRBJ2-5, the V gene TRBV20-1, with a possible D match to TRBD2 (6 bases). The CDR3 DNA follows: TGCAGAGCAAGAGGAGTCGCGGGGGAGACCCAGTACTTC. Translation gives CRARGVAGETQYF.